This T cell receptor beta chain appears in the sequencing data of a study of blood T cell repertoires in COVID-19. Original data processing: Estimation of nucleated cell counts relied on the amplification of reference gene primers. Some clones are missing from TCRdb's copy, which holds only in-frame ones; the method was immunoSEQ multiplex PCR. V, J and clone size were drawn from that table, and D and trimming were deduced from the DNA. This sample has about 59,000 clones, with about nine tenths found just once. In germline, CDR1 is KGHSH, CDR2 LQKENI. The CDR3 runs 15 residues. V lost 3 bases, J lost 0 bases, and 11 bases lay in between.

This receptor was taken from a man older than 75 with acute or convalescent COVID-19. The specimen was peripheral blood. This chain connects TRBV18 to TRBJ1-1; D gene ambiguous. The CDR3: CASSPLGGVNTEAFF. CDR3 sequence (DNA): TGTGCCAGCTCACCTCTGGGAGGAGTGAACACTGAAGCTTTCTTT.